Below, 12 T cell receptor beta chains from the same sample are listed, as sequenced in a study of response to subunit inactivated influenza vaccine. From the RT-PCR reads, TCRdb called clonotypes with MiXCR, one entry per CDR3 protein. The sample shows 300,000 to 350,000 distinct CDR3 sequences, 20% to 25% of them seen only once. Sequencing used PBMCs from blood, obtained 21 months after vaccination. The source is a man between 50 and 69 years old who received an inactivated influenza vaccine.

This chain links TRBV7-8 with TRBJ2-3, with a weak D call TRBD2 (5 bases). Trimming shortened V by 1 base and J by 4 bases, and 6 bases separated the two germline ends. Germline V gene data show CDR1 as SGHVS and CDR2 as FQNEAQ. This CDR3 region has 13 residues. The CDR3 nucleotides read TGTGCCAGCAGCTTAGGGAGGCCAGATACGCAGTATTTT. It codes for CASSLGRPDTQYF.

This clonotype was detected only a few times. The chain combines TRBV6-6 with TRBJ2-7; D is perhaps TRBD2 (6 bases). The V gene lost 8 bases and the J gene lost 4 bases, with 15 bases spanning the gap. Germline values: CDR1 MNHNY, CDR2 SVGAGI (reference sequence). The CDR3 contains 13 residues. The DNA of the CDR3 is TGTGCCAGCGGATTCAATCGGGGGTACGAGCAGTACTTC. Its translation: CASGFNRGYEQYF.

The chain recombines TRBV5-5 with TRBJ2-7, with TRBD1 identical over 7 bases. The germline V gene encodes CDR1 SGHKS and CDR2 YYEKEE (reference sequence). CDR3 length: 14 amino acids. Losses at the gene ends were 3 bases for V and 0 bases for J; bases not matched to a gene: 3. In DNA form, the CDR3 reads TGTGCCAGCAGCTGGGACAGCGTCTCCTACGAGCAGTACTTC. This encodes CASSWDSVSYEQYF.

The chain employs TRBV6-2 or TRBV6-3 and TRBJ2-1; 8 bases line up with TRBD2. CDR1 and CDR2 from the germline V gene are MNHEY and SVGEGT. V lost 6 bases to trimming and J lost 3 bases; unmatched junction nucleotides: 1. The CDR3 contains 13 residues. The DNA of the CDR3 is TGTGCCAGCAGACTAGCGGACTACAATGAGCAGTTCTTC. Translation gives CASRLADYNEQFF.

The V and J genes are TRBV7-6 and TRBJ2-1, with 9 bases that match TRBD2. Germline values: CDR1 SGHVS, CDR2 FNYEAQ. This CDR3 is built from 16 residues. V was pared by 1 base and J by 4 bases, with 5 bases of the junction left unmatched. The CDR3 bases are TGTGCCAGCAGCTTAGAGGTCCTAGCGGGATACAATGAGCAGTTCTTC. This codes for CASSLEVLAGYNEQFF. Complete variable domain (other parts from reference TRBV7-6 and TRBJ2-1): GAGVSQSPRYKVTKRGQDVALRCDPISGHVSLYWYRQALGQGPEFLTYFNYEAQQDKSGLPNDRFSAERPEGSISTLTIQRTEQRDSAMYRCASSLEVLAGYNEQFFGPGTRLTVL.

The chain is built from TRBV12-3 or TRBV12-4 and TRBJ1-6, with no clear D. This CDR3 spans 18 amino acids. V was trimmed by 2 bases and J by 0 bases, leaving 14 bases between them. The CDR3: CASSLWAGLDSYNSPLHF. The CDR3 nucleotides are TGTGCCAGCAGTTTATGGGCAGGTTTGGACTCCTATAATTCACCCCTCCACTTT.

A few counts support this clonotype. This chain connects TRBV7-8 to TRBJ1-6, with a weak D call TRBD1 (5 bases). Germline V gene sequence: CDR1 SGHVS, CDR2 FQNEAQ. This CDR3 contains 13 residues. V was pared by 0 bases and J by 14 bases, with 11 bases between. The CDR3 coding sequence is TGTGCCAGCAGCTTAGCAGGGGCGAGATCCCTCCACTTT. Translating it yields CASSLAGARSLHF.

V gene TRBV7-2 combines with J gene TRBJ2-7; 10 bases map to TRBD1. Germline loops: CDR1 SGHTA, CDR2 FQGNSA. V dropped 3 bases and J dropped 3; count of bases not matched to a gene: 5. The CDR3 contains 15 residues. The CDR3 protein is CASSLARDRGYEQYF. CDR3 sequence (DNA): TGTGCCAGCAGCTTGGCCCGGGACAGGGGCTACGAGCAGTACTTC.

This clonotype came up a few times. In DNA, the CDR3 is TGTGCCAGCAGCCATAATACTGAAGCTTTCTTT. It encodes CASSHNTEAFF. The V call is TRBV14, the J call TRBJ1-1; D ambiguous. CDR1 and CDR2 (germline): SGHDN, FVKESK. This CDR3 region has 11 residues. The ends were cut back, 3 bases at V and 5 bases at J, with 4 bases in the middle.

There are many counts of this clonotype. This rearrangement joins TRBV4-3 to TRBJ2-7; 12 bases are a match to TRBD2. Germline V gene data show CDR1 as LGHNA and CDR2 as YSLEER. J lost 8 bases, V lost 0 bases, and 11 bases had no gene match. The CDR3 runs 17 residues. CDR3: CASSQDIRASGRAKQYF. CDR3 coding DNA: TGCGCCAGCAGCCAAGATATAAGGGCTAGCGGGAGGGCTAAGCAGTACTTC.

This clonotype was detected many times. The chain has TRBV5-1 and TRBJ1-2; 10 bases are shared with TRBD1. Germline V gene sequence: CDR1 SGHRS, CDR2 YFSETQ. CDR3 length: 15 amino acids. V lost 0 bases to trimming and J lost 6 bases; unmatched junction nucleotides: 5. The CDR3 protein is CASSLAMGQGNGYTF. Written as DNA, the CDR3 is TGCGCCAGCAGCTTGGCAATGGGACAGGGGAATGGCTACACCTTC.

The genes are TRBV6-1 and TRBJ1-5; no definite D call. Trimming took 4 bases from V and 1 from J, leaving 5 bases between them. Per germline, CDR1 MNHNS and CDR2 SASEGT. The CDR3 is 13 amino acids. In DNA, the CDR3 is TGTGCCAGCAGTGTTACGAGCAATCAGCCCCAGCATTTT. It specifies CASSVTSNQPQHF.